This T cell receptor (beta chain) was sequenced during a study of HIV-infected patients and healthy controls. cDNA was made from roughly 500 ng RNA using alpha and beta constant primers. Alpha and beta chain libraries were made separately by chain-specific third strand synthesis with multiplexing indices. Each CDR3 protein gets one entry after TCRdb re-called the 5' RACE reads with MiXCR. Among 20,000 to 30,000 distinct CDR3 sequences, 8.5% were seen once, and the ten largest hold 3% to 4.5%. CDR1 is SGHTA and CDR2 is FQGNSA in the germline V gene. The CDR3 totals 15 residues. The V gene end was trimmed by 1 base and the J gene end by 5 bases; junction bases not matched to a gene: 5. This clonotype appeared many times. The antigen remains unidentified. Regarding the study as a whole: Healthy control repertoires had roughly threefold more distinct CDR3s than untreated HIV+ repertoires, and higher Shannon diversity.

Whole blood was used without fractionation, so all unsorted peripheral T cells were included. The TCR sequence derives from an adult in good health. Sequenced input: blood. This chain uses TRBV7-2 with TRBJ1-1; 9 nucleotides line up with TRBD1. CDR3 nucleotide sequence: TGTGCCAGCAGCTTAGTGGGACAGGGTGCGACTGAAGCTTTCTTT. Encoded protein: CASSLVGQGATEAFF.